This T cell receptor beta chain came from a study of regulatory T cells in long-lasting Graves disease. Library construction for TCR beta used iRepertoire HTBI primers and Arm-PCR of CDR3 regions. TCRdb reprocessed the multiplex PCR reads with MiXCR, giving one entry per CDR3 protein. Here the sample spans roughly 360,000 distinct CDR3 sequences, 10% to 15% being singletons. Noted time point: newly diagnosed GD, antithyroid drugs for less than 3 months. Extracted RNA from PBMCs served as the source of the TCR library. Notes on this clonotype: One end of the junction is discordant with germline, which a read error may explain.

These data also featured in a second study, about T cells in Graves' hyperthyroidism and ophthalmopathy.

The clonotype comes from a woman younger than 30 with Graves disease. The sample was peripheral blood mononuclear cells (PBMCs), taken at new diagnosis, from a patient treated with antithyroid drugs.

As DNA, the CDR3 is TGTGTCAGCAGCTCCGGGACTAGCGGGAGTCTAGATGAGCAGTTCTTC. Its protein is CVSSSGTSGSLDEQFF. The genes are TRBV7-2 and TRBJ2-1; 14 bases are shared with TRBD2. This CDR3 is built from 16 residues. Germline CDR1 SGHTA, CDR2 FQGNSA.